These T cell receptor beta chains were read from a single sample in a study of cytomegalovirus exposure and HLA in healthy donors. Here immunoSEQ multiplex PCR was the method, and the copy in TCRdb shows in-frame clones only, minus some. The table has about 160,000 clones, around four fifths seen once. The specimen sequenced was PBMCs. All receptors come from a woman aged 30 to 39 in good health and CMV-seronegative. Both conserved end residues are part of each CDR3. The order of the fields is J gene, V gene, D gene, clone size, CDR3 protein, CDR3 DNA. The D gene is left open where the match is weak. Clone size is given for some rows only: seen once, a few or many times, or a class if the clone is expanded.

j_call: TRBJ2-5
v_call: TRBV6-6
d_call: TRBD1
clone_size: .
cdr3_aa: CASSRQGKGKETQYF
cdr3_nt: TGTGCCAGCAGCAGACAGGGAAAAGGGAAAGAGACCCAGTACTTC

j_call: TRBJ1-3
v_call: TRBV10-3
d_call: .
clone_size: .
cdr3_aa: CAVAPGTGNTIYF
cdr3_nt: TGTGCCGTCGCCCCAGGGACTGGAAACACCATATATTTT

j_call: TRBJ1-2
v_call: TRBV2
d_call: TRBD1
clone_size: .
cdr3_aa: CASTATGQGAYGYTF
cdr3_nt: TGTGCCAGCACTGCTACCGGACAGGGGGCCTATGGCTACACCTTC

j_call: TRBJ1-5
v_call: TRBV4-1
d_call: .
clone_size: .
cdr3_aa: CASSLKGIGTTGFNQPQHF
cdr3_nt: TGCGCCAGCAGCTTAAAAGGGATAGGGACGACAGGCTTCAATCAGCCCCAGCATTTT

j_call: TRBJ1-5
v_call: TRBV28
d_call: .
clone_size: .
cdr3_aa: CASSLSRLPGQPQHF
cdr3_nt: TGTGCCAGCAGTTTATCTCGCCTACCGGGTCAGCCCCAGCATTTT

j_call: TRBJ1-4
v_call: TRBV2
d_call: TRBD1
clone_size: few
cdr3_aa: CASSTSPGQGEKLFF
cdr3_nt: TGTGCCAGCAGCACCTCCCCGGGACAGGGTGAAAAACTGTTTTTT

j_call: TRBJ1-2
v_call: TRBV2
d_call: .
clone_size: .
cdr3_aa: CASSEEATYLYGYTF
cdr3_nt: TGTGCCAGCAGTGAGGAGGCTACTTACCTCTATGGCTACACCTTC

j_call: TRBJ1-2
v_call: TRBV30
d_call: TRBD1
clone_size: .
cdr3_aa: CAWRPGGGYTF
cdr3_nt: TGTGCCTGGAGGCCAGGGGGCGGCTACACCTTC

j_call: TRBJ2-3
v_call: TRBV7-2
d_call: .
clone_size: .
cdr3_aa: CASSPQGTDTQYF
cdr3_nt: TGTGCCAGCAGCCCGCAGGGAACAGATACGCAGTATTTT

j_call: TRBJ1-5
v_call: TRBV7-8
d_call: .
clone_size: .
cdr3_aa: CASSLAPGRGQPQHF
cdr3_nt: TGTGCCAGCAGCTTAGCCCCAGGGCGGGGTCAGCCCCAGCATTTT

j_call: TRBJ1-2
v_call: TRBV15
d_call: TRBD1
clone_size: .
cdr3_aa: CATSRDKSRGGVYGYTF
cdr3_nt: TGTGCCACCAGCAGAGATAAGTCAAGAGGGGGCGTGTATGGCTACACCTTC

j_call: TRBJ2-3
v_call: TRBV4-2
d_call: TRBD2
clone_size: .
cdr3_aa: CASSLGLEADTQYF
cdr3_nt: TGTGCCAGCAGCCTCGGACTAGAGGCAGATACGCAGTATTTT

j_call: TRBJ1-1
v_call: TRBV5-1
d_call: TRBD1
clone_size: .
cdr3_aa: CASSFRGLGNTEAFF
cdr3_nt: TGCGCCAGCAGCTTTAGGGGGCTTGGGAACACTGAAGCTTTCTTT

j_call: TRBJ1-4
v_call: TRBV5-1
d_call: .
clone_size: .
cdr3_aa: CASSLQGGAAEKLFF
cdr3_nt: TGCGCCAGCAGCTTGCAGGGAGGGGCTGCAGAAAAACTGTTTTTT